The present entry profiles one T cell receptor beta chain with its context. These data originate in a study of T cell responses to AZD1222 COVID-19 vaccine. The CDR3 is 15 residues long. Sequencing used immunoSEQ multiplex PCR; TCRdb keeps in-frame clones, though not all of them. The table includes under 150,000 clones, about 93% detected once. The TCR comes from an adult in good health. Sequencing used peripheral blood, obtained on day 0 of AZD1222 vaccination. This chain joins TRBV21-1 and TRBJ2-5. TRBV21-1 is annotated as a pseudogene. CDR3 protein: CASSKGWQGGETQYF. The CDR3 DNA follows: TGTGCCAGCAGCAAAGGTTGGCAGGGGGGGGAGACCCAGTACTTC.